This T cell receptor beta chain is drawn from a study of cytomegalovirus exposure and HLA in healthy donors. Germline CDR1 and CDR2: SQVTM and ANQGSEA. With 4 bases removed from V and 1 base from J, the gap between germline ends came to 8 bases. The CDR3 has 12 residues. Vbeta (60) and Jbeta (13) primers were used in the PCR. The assay was immunoSEQ multiplex PCR, and TCRdb's table has in-frame clones only and misses some. The sample shows fewer than 150,000 clones, and roughly 2.7% sits with its ten largest clones. The chain combines TRBV29-1 with TRBJ2-7; tentative D call: TRBD2 (5 bases). Sequenced material: PBMCs. This TCR came from a man aged 35-49 years in good health and CMV-seronegative. In DNA, the CDR3 is TGCAGCGTTGTGAGCGGTTCCTACGAGCAGTACTTC. It translates to CSVVSGSYEQYF.